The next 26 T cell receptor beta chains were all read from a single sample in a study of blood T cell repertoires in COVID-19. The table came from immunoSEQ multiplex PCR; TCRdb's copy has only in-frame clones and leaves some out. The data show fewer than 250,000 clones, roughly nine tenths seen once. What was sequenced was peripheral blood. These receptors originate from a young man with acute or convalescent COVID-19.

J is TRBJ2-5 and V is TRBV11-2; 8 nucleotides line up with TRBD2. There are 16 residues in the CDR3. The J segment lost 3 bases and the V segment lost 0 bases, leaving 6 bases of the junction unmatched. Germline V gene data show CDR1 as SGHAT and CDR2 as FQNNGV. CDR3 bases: TGTGCCAGCAGCTTAGAGCGGCGGGGGGCTGAAGAGACCCAGTACTTC. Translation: CASSLERRGAEETQYF.

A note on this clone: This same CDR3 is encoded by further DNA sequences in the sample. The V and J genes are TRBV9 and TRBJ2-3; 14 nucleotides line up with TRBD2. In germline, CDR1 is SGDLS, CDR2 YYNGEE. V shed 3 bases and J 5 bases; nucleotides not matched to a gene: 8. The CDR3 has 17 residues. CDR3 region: CASSARLAGGPRDTQYF. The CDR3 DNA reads TGTGCCAGCAGCGCTAGACTAGCGGGAGGGCCGAGAGATACGCAGTATTTT.

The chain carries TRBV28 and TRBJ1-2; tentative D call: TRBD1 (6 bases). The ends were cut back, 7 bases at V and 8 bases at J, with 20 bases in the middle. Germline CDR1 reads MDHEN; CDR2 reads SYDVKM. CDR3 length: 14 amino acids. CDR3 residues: CASTRAPGVGGYTF. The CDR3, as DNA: TGTGCCAGCACCAGAGCTCCAGGGGTGGGAGGCTACACCTTC.

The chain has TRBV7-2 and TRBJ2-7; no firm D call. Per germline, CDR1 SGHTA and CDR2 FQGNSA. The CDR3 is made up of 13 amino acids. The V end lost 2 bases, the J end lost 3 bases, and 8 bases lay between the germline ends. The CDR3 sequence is CASSLMPGYEQYF. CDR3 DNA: TGTGCCAGCAGCTTAATGCCGGGCTACGAGCAGTACTTC.

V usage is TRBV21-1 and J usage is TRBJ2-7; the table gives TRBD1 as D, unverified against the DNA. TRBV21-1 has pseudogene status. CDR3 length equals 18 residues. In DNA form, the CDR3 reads TGTGCCAGCATCTTCCTCCACCGTGCAGGGGAAATCCCCTACGAGCAGTACTTC. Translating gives CASIFLHRAGEIPYEQYF.

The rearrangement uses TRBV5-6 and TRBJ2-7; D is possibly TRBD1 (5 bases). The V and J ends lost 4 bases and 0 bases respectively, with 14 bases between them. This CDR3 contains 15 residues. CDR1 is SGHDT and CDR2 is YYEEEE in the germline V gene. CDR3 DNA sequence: TGTGCCAGCAGCCTTCTGGGGCGGAGCTCCTACGAGCAGTACTTC. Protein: CASSLLGRSSYEQYF. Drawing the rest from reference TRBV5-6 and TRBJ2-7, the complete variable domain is DAGVTQSPTHLIKTRGQQVTLRCSPKSGHDTVSWYQQALGQGPQFIFQYYEEEERQRGNFPDRFSGHQFPNYSSELNVNALLLGDSALYLCASSLLGRSSYEQYFGPGTRLTVT.

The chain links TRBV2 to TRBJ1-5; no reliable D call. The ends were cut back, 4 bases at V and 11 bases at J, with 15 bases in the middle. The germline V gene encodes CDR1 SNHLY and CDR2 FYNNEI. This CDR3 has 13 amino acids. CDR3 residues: CASSVWQDAAQHF. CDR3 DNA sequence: TGTGCCAGCAGTGTATGGCAGGATGCAGCCCAGCATTTT. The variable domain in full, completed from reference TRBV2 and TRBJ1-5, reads EPEVTQTPSHQVTQMGQEVILRCVPISNHLYFYWYRQILGQKVEFLVSFYNNEISEKSEIFDDQFSVERPDGSNFTLKIRSTKLEDSAMYFCASSVWQDAAQHFGDGTRLSIL.

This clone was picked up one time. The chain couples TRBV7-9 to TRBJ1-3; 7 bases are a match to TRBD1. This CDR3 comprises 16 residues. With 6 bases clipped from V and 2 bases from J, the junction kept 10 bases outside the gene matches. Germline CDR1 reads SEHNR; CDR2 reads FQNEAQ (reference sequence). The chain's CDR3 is CASRISGDRPGNTIYF. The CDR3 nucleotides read TGTGCCAGCAGGATCTCGGGGGACAGACCTGGAAACACCATATATTTT.

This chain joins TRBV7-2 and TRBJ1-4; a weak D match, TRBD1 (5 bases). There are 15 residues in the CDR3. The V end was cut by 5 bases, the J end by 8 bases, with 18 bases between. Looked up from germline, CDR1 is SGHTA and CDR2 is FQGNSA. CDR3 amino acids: CASSQRGTVREKLFF. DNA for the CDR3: TGTGCCAGCAGCCAAAGGGGCACAGTACGAGAAAAACTGTTTTTT.

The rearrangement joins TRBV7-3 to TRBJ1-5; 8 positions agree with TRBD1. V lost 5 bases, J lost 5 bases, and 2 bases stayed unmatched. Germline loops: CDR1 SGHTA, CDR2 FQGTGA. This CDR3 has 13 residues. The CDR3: CASSLTGDQPQHF. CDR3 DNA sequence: TGTGCCAGCAGCCTGACAGGGGATCAGCCCCAGCATTTT. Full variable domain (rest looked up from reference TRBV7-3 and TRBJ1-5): GAGVSQTPSNKVTEKGKYVELRCDPISGHTALYWYRQSLGQGPEFLIYFQGTGAADDSGLPNDRFFAVRPEGSVSTLKIQRTERGDSAVYLCASSLTGDQPQHFGDGTRLSIL.

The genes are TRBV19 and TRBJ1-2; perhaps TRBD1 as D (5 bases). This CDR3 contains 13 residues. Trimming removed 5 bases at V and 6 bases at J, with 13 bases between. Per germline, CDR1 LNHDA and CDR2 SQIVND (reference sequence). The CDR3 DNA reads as TGTGCCAGTAGTTACCAGGGCTACGATGGCTACACCTTC. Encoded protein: CASSYQGYDGYTF.

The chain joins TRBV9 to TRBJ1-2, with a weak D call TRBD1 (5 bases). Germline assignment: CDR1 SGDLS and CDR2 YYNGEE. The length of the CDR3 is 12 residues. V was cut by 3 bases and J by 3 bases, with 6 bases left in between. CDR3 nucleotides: TGTGCCAGCAGCGAGGGGTACTATGGCTACACCTTC. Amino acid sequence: CASSEGYYGYTF.

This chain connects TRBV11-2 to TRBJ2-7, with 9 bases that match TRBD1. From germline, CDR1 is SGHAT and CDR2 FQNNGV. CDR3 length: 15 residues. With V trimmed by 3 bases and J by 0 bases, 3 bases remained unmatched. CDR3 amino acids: CASSLRDRVSYEQYF. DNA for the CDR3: TGTGCCAGCAGCTTGAGGGACAGGGTCTCCTACGAGCAGTACTTC. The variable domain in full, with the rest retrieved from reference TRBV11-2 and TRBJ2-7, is EAGVAQSPRYKIIEKRQSVAFWCNPISGHATLYWYQQILGQGPKLLIQFQNNGVVDDSQLPKDRFSAERLKGVDSTLKIQPAKLEDSAVYLCASSLRDRVSYEQYFGPGTRLTVT.

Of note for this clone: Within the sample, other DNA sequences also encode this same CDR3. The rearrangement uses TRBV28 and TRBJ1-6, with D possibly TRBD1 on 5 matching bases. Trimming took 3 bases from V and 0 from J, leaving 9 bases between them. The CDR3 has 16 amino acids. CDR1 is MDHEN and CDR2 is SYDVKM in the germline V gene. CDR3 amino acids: CASSLGGSSYNSPLHF. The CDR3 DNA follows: TGTGCCAGCAGTTTGGGGGGAAGCTCCTATAATTCACCCCTCCACTTT.

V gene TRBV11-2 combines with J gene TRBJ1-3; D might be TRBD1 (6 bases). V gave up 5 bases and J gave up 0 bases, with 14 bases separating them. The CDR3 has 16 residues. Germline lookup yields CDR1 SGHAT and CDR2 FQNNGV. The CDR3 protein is CASSPLTGVSGNTIYF. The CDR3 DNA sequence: TGTGCCAGCAGCCCCCTGACAGGCGTCTCTGGAAACACCATATATTTT.

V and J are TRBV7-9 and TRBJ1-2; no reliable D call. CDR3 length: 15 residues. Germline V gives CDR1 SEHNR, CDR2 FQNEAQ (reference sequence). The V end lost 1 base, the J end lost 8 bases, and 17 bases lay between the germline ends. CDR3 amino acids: CASSLEYESPLGYTF. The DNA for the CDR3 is TGTGCCAGCAGCTTAGAATATGAAAGCCCCCTAGGCTACACCTTC.

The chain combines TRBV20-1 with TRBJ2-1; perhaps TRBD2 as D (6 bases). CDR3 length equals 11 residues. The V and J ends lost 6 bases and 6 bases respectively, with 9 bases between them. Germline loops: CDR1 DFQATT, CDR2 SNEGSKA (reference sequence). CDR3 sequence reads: CSATGVNEQFF. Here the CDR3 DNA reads TGCAGTGCAACGGGGGTCAATGAGCAGTTCTTC.

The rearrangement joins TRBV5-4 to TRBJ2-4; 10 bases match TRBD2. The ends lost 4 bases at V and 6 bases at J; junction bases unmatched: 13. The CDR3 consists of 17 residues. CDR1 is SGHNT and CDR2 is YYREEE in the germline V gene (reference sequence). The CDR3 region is CASSESGGAQYGNIQYF. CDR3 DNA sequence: TGTGCCAGCAGCGAGAGCGGGGGGGCTCAGTATGGAAACATTCAGTACTTC.

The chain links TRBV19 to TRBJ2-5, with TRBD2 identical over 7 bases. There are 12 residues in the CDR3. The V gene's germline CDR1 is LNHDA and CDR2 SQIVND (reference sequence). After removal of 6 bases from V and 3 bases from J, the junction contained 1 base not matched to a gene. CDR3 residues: CASRGGEETQYF. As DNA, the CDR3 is TGTGCCAGTAGGGGAGGGGAAGAGACCCAGTACTTC.

The CDR3 is CAWARDFNQPQHF. The CDR3 region has the DNA TGTGCCTGGGCGCGTGACTTCAATCAGCCCCAGCATTTT. This chain uses TRBV30 with TRBJ1-5; D unclear. The CDR3 is 13 amino acids. Germline CDR1 GTSNPN, CDR2 SVGIG (reference sequence). Trimming stripped 5 bases from V and 3 bases from J, with 11 bases between.

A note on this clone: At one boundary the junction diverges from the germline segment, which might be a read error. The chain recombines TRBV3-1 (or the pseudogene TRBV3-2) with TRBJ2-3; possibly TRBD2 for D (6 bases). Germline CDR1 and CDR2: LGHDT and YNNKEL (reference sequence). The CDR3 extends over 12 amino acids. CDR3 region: CASSQGRGTQYF. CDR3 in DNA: TGTGCCAGCAGTCAAGGGCGGGGTACGCAGTATTTT.

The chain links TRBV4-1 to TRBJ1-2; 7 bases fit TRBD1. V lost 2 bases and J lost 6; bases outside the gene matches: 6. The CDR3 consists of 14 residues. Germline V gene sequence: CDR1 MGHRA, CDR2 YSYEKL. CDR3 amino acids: CASSQPDRVDGYTF. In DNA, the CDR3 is TGCGCCAGCAGCCAACCCGACAGGGTAGATGGCTACACCTTC.

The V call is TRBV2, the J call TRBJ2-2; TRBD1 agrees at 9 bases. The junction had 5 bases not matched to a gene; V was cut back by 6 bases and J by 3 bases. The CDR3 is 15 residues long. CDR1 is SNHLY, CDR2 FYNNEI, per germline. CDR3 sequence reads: CASSWDRDDTGELFF. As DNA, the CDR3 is TGTGCCAGCAGCTGGGACAGGGACGACACCGGGGAGCTGTTTTTT.

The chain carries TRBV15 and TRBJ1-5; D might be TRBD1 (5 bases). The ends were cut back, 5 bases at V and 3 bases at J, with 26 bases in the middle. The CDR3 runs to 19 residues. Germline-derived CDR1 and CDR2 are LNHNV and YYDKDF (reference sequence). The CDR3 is CATSGPRGSGRASNQPQHF. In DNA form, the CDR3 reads TGTGCCACCAGCGGTCCTAGGGGTTCAGGACGGGCTTCCAATCAGCCCCAGCATTTT.

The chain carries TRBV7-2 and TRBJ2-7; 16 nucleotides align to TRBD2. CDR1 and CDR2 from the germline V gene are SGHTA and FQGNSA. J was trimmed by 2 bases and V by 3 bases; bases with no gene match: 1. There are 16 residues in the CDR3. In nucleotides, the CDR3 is TGTGCCAGCAGCTTGGGGACTAGCGGGAGGGCCTACGAGCAGTACTTC. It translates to CASSLGTSGRAYEQYF.

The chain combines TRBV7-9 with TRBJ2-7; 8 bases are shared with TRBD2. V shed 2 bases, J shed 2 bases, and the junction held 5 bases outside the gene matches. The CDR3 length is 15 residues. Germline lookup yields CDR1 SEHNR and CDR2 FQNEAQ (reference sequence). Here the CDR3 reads CASSLPGTRAYEQYF. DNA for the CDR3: TGTGCCAGCAGCTTACCCGGGACTAGGGCCTACGAGCAGTACTTC. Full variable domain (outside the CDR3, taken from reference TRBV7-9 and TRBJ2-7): DTGVSQNPRHKITKRGQNVTFRCDPISEHNRLYWYRQTLGQGPEFLTYFQNEAQLEKSRLLSDRFSAERPKGSFSTLEIQRTEQGDSAMYLCASSLPGTRAYEQYFGPGTRLTVT.